Listed below are T cell receptor beta chains from one sample, sequenced in a study of cytomegalovirus exposure and HLA in healthy donors. Clones were sequenced by immunoSEQ multiplex PCR, and TCRdb holds only the in-frame ones, with some missing. The table lists about 170,000 clones, roughly 96% of them singletons. The sample consisted of PBMCs. These receptor sequences come from a woman younger than 30 in good health and CMV-seronegative. Each CDR3 is given with its conserved first and last residue. D genes are given only for firm matches. Clone size, where shown, is once, few, many, or a class for clones that have expanded.

D gene: NA
V gene: TRBV19
clone size: NA
J gene: TRBJ1-1
CDR3 protein: CATHRNTEAFF
CDR3 DNA: TGTGCCACTCACAGGAACACTGAAGCTTTCTTT

D gene: TRBD1
V gene: TRBV9
clone size: NA
J gene: TRBJ1-3
CDR3 protein: CASSVQGATGNTIYF
CDR3 DNA: TGTGCCAGCAGCGTGCAGGGGGCAACGGGAAACACCATATATTTT

D gene: NA
V gene: TRBV19
clone size: NA
J gene: TRBJ2-2
CDR3 protein: CASTPSGQYTGELFF
CDR3 DNA: TGTGCCAGTACCCCGAGCGGACAGTACACCGGGGAGCTGTTTTTT

D gene: TRBD1
V gene: TRBV10-1
clone size: NA
J gene: TRBJ1-6
CDR3 protein: CASTHYRGWSYNSPLHF
CDR3 DNA: TGCGCCAGCACACACTACAGGGGTTGGTCCTATAATTCACCCCTCCACTTT

D gene: NA
V gene: TRBV5-1
clone size: NA
J gene: TRBJ1-1
CDR3 protein: CASSGQAPEAFF
CDR3 DNA: TGCGCCAGCAGCGGGCAGGCTCCTGAAGCTTTCTTT

D gene: TRBD2
V gene: TRBV7-2
clone size: NA
J gene: TRBJ2-7
CDR3 protein: CASSLGVAGSSYEQYF
CDR3 DNA: TGTGCCAGCAGCTTGGGGGTAGCGGGAAGCTCCTACGAGCAGTACTTC

D gene: NA
V gene: TRBV5-8
clone size: NA
J gene: TRBJ2-5
CDR3 protein: CASSLWVSAQETQYF
CDR3 DNA: TGTGCCAGCAGCTTGTGGGTCAGCGCCCAAGAGACCCAGTACTTC

D gene: TRBD2
V gene: TRBV5-1
clone size: NA
J gene: TRBJ2-1
CDR3 protein: CASTRLAGDNEQFF
CDR3 DNA: TGCGCCAGCACCCGACTAGCGGGGGATAATGAGCAGTTCTTC

D gene: NA
V gene: TRBV7-3
clone size: NA
J gene: TRBJ2-2
CDR3 protein: CASSGRGGGELFF
CDR3 DNA: TGTGCCAGCAGCGGGCGGGGCGGCGGGGAGCTGTTTTTT

D gene: NA
V gene: TRBV18
clone size: NA
J gene: TRBJ1-1
CDR3 protein: CASSPGQNTEAFF
CDR3 DNA: TGTGCCAGCTCACCAGGCCAGAACACTGAAGCTTTCTTT

D gene: NA
V gene: TRBV30
clone size: NA
J gene: TRBJ1-2
CDR3 protein: CAWSPPGRGRLYGYTF
CDR3 DNA: TGTGCCTGGAGTCCCCCGGGACGCGGGAGGTTGTATGGCTACACCTTC

D gene: NA
V gene: TRBV4-3
clone size: NA
J gene: TRBJ2-7
CDR3 protein: CASSQVSGLNAYEQYF
CDR3 DNA: TGCGCCAGCAGCCAAGTGTCGGGACTCAACGCCTACGAGCAGTACTTC

D gene: TRBD1
V gene: TRBV4-1
clone size: NA
J gene: TRBJ1-6
CDR3 protein: CASSLRTGGHSPLHF
CDR3 DNA: TGCGCCAGCAGCCTAAGAACAGGGGGCCATTCACCCCTCCACTTT

D gene: TRBD2
V gene: TRBV5-1
clone size: NA
J gene: TRBJ2-1
CDR3 protein: CASSLEAGVFDNEQFF
CDR3 DNA: TGCGCCAGCAGCTTGGAAGCGGGGGTTTTTGACAATGAGCAGTTCTTC

D gene: TRBD2
V gene: TRBV7-8
clone size: once
J gene: TRBJ2-7
CDR3 protein: CASSPLGGGAYEQYF
CDR3 DNA: TGTGCCAGCAGCCCTTTGGGGGGGGGTGCCTACGAGCAGTACTTC

D gene: NA
V gene: TRBV5-4
clone size: NA
J gene: TRBJ2-5
CDR3 protein: CASSRRGAQYF
CDR3 DNA: TGTGCCAGCAGCCGCAGGGGGGCCCAGTACTTC

D gene: TRBD1
V gene: TRBV5-4
clone size: NA
J gene: TRBJ2-1
CDR3 protein: CASSSYRQGSDEQFF
CDR3 DNA: TGTGCCAGCAGCTCATACCGACAGGGGTCCGATGAGCAGTTCTTC

D gene: TRBD2
V gene: TRBV7-2
clone size: NA
J gene: TRBJ2-2
CDR3 protein: CASSLASGGTGELFF
CDR3 DNA: TGTGCCAGCAGCTTGGCTAGCGGGGGGACCGGGGAGCTGTTTTTT

D gene: NA
V gene: TRBV6-1
clone size: NA
J gene: TRBJ1-4
CDR3 protein: CASTNTGQLFF
CDR3 DNA: TGTGCCAGCACCAACACGGGTCAACTGTTTTTT

D gene: NA
V gene: TRBV27
clone size: NA
J gene: TRBJ2-1
CDR3 protein: CASSKEGLGYNEQFF
CDR3 DNA: TGTGCCAGCAGTAAGGAGGGGCTGGGCTACAATGAGCAGTTCTTC

D gene: TRBD1
V gene: TRBV7-3
clone size: NA
J gene: TRBJ1-6
CDR3 protein: CASSLFGTGGSYNSPLHF
CDR3 DNA: TGTGCCAGCAGCTTATTCGGGACAGGGGGCTCCTATAATTCACCCCTCCACTTT

D gene: TRBD2
V gene: TRBV4-2
clone size: NA
J gene: TRBJ2-7
CDR3 protein: CASSAGLAGGLTYEQYF
CDR3 DNA: TGTGCCAGCAGCGCGGGACTAGCGGGGGGGCTCACCTACGAGCAGTACTTC

D gene: NA
V gene: TRBV7-6
clone size: NA
J gene: TRBJ1-4
CDR3 protein: CASSPDRAGEKLFF
CDR3 DNA: TGTGCCAGCAGCCCAGATAGGGCGGGTGAAAAACTGTTTTTT

D gene: NA
V gene: TRBV4-2
clone size: NA
J gene: TRBJ1-4
CDR3 protein: CASSQEGWTVPTNEKLFF
CDR3 DNA: TGTGCCAGCAGCCAAGAGGGCTGGACAGTGCCAACTAATGAAAAACTGTTTTTT

D gene: NA
V gene: TRBV27
clone size: NA
J gene: TRBJ1-2
CDR3 protein: CASSLLGQRHFSGYTF
CDR3 DNA: TGTGCCAGCAGCCTTTTGGGCCAACGACATTTCTCGGGCTACACCTTC

D gene: NA
V gene: TRBV4-3
clone size: NA
J gene: TRBJ2-3
CDR3 protein: CASSQEKLGTDTQYF
CDR3 DNA: TGCGCCAGCAGCCAAGAGAAGCTGGGCACAGATACGCAGTATTTT

D gene: TRBD2
V gene: TRBV19
clone size: once
J gene: TRBJ2-1
CDR3 protein: CASSIGAFFRGLAGGNEQFF
CDR3 DNA: TGTGCCAGTAGTATAGGGGCCTTCTTTCGAGGACTAGCGGGGGGAAATGAGCAGTTCTTC

D gene: NA
V gene: TRBV7-2
clone size: once
J gene: TRBJ2-7
CDR3 protein: CASSLDQDILREQYF
CDR3 DNA: TGTGCCAGCAGCTTAGATCAGGACATTTTAAGGGAGCAGTACTTC

D gene: TRBD2
V gene: TRBV2
clone size: NA
J gene: TRBJ2-1
CDR3 protein: CASRTTSGGLNEQFF
CDR3 DNA: TGTGCCAGCAGGACGACTAGCGGGGGCCTCAATGAGCAGTTCTTC

D gene: TRBD2
V gene: TRBV15
clone size: NA
J gene: TRBJ2-3
CDR3 protein: CATSRGAGATADTQYF
CDR3 DNA: TGTGCCACCAGCAGAGGAGCGGGGGCTACCGCTGATACGCAGTATTTT

D gene: NA
V gene: TRBV9
clone size: NA
J gene: TRBJ2-5
CDR3 protein: CASSVDAPGDWETQYF
CDR3 DNA: TGTGCCAGCAGCGTAGATGCCCCAGGGGATTGGGAGACCCAGTACTTC

D gene: TRBD1
V gene: TRBV29-1
clone size: NA
J gene: TRBJ1-1
CDR3 protein: CSYSQGAMNTEAFF
CDR3 DNA: TGCAGCTATTCCCAGGGGGCCATGAACACTGAAGCTTTCTTT

D gene: TRBD1
V gene: TRBV27
clone size: NA
J gene: TRBJ1-5
CDR3 protein: CASSPGTGGNQPQHF
CDR3 DNA: TGTGCCAGCAGTCCTGGGACAGGGGGCAATCAGCCCCAGCATTTT

D gene: NA
V gene: TRBV2
clone size: NA
J gene: TRBJ1-3
CDR3 protein: CASSEMGAPGNTIYF
CDR3 DNA: TGTGCCAGCAGTGAGATGGGAGCACCTGGAAACACCATATATTTT

D gene: TRBD1
V gene: TRBV5-1
clone size: NA
J gene: TRBJ1-2
CDR3 protein: CASSPTGGIGYGYTF
CDR3 DNA: TGCGCCAGCAGCCCAACAGGGGGCATAGGCTATGGCTACACCTTC

D gene: NA
V gene: TRBV6-5
clone size: NA
J gene: TRBJ2-7
CDR3 protein: CASNPQKPGVYEQYF
CDR3 DNA: TGTGCCAGCAACCCGCAAAAACCGGGGGTCTACGAGCAGTACTTC

D gene: NA
V gene: TRBV15
clone size: NA
J gene: TRBJ1-6
CDR3 protein: CATSRDLAGNSPLHF
CDR3 DNA: TGTGCCACCAGCAGAGATCTAGCTGGTAATTCACCCCTCCACTTT

D gene: TRBD2
V gene: TRBV7-3
clone size: NA
J gene: TRBJ2-2
CDR3 protein: CASSSERGVDTGELFF
CDR3 DNA: TGTGCCAGCAGCTCTGAGCGGGGGGTCGACACCGGGGAGCTGTTTTTT

D gene: NA
V gene: TRBV12-5
clone size: NA
J gene: TRBJ1-1
CDR3 protein: CASGLVPDYGIPHTEAFF
CDR3 DNA: TGTGCTAGTGGTTTGGTACCCGATTACGGGATCCCCCACACTGAAGCTTTCTTT

D gene: NA
V gene: TRBV5-6
clone size: NA
J gene: TRBJ2-5
CDR3 protein: CASSLVTQETQYF
CDR3 DNA: TGTGCCAGCAGCTTGGTGACACAAGAGACCCAGTACTTC

D gene: TRBD1
V gene: TRBV10-3
clone size: many
J gene: TRBJ1-6
CDR3 protein: CAISESGQGGNSPLHF
CDR3 DNA: TGTGCCATCAGTGAGTCGGGCCAGGGGGGAAATTCACCCCTCCACTTT

D gene: TRBD1
V gene: TRBV4-1
clone size: NA
J gene: TRBJ1-2
CDR3 protein: CASSQEGGNRGWYGYTF
CDR3 DNA: TGCGCCAGCAGCCAAGAAGGAGGGAACAGGGGGTGGTATGGCTACACCTTC